These 30 T cell receptor beta chains share one sample of origin, sequenced in a study of response to subunit inactivated influenza vaccine. In TCRdb, the RT-PCR reads were re-called with MiXCR into one record per CDR3 protein. The sample carries hundreds of thousands of distinct CDR3 sequences, about 18% recorded once. The sample in question was PBMCs from blood, obtained approximately 5 days after vaccination. Source of these receptors: a man aged 50 to 59 who received an inactivated influenza vaccine.

This clonotype was seen at least ten times. The chain combines TRBV4-2 with TRBJ2-7; D gene uncertain. Germline V gene sequence: CDR1 LGHNA, CDR2 YNFKEQ. The CDR3 spans 15 residues. The V and J ends lost 0 bases and 1 base respectively, with 10 bases between them. The CDR3: CASSQDPSASYEQYF. As DNA, the CDR3 is TGTGCCAGCAGCCAAGATCCCAGTGCATCCTACGAGCAGTACTTC.

In this sample, this clonotype turned up many times. The J gene is TRBJ1-3, the V gene TRBV5-6; unclear D gene. Per the germline V gene, CDR1 is SGHDT and CDR2 is YYEEEE. V gave up 4 bases and J gave up 0 bases, with 8 bases separating them. The CDR3 has 14 residues. CDR3 sequence: CASSRPASGNTIYF. As DNA, the CDR3 is TGTGCCAGCAGCCGCCCGGCCTCTGGAAACACCATATATTTT.

The gene calls are TRBV24-1 and TRBJ1-4, with a possible D match to TRBD1 (6 bases). This CDR3 has 16 residues. The germline V gene encodes CDR1 KGHDR and CDR2 SFDVKD. The germline V and J ends were trimmed by 5 bases and 7 bases, with 19 bases remaining between them. As DNA, the CDR3 is TGTGCCACCAGTGCCGCAGGACAGCCCGAGGGTGAAAAACTGTTTTTT. Translating gives CATSAAGQPEGEKLFF.

This clonotype was seen ten or more times. CDR3 DNA sequence: TGTGCCAGCAGCCTGTCGGCGTCCGGGAGGGCTGAGACCCAGTACTTC. It specifies CASSLSASGRAETQYF. The J gene is TRBJ2-5, the V gene TRBV5-5; 8 nucleotides line up with TRBD2. From germline, CDR1 is SGHKS and CDR2 YYEKEE (reference sequence). V trimming: 4 bases; J trimming: 5 bases; junction bases outside the gene matches: 13. This CDR3 comprises 16 residues.

This clonotype was detected a few times. The V call is TRBV10-3, the J call TRBJ2-2; 7 bases fit TRBD2. Germline V gene data show CDR1 as ENHRY and CDR2 as SYGVKD. The CDR3 contains 16 residues. The trim removed 6 bases at V and 8 bases at J, leaving 15 bases unmatched. CDR3 bases: TGTGCCATCAGAGAGAGCGGGAAACGCTCGGAGGGGGAGCTGTTTTTT. This encodes CAIRESGKRSEGELFF.

This clonotype has just a few counts. The V call is TRBV3-1, the J call TRBJ1-1; D is ambiguous. V was clipped by 1 base and J by 2 bases, with 5 bases between them. Germline V lookup: CDR1 LGHDT, CDR2 YNNKEL (reference sequence). The CDR3 is made up of 13 amino acids. The CDR3 sequence: CASSQVDNTEAFF. Here the CDR3 DNA reads TGTGCCAGCAGCCAAGTGGACAACACTGAAGCTTTCTTT.

This clonotype appeared many times. The chain has TRBV29-1 and TRBJ2-7; D may be TRBD1 (6 bases). CDR1 and CDR2 (germline): SQVTM, ANQGSEA. The V gene lost 5 bases and the J gene lost 5 bases, with 13 bases spanning the gap. The CDR3 has 12 amino acids. For the CDR3, the DNA is TGCAGCGTTCTTCACAGGGTGGACGAGCAGTACTTC. Its protein product is CSVLHRVDEQYF.

About this clonotype itself: This sequence may be a read error, since a much larger clone differs from it by one base. The rearrangement uses TRBV20-1 and TRBJ2-1; 12 nucleotides match TRBD2. The CDR3 contains 14 residues. V lost 7 bases, J lost 7 bases, and 8 bases stayed unmatched. Germline loops: CDR1 DFQATT, CDR2 SNEGSKA (reference sequence). CDR3 coding DNA: TGCAGTGTTGGAACTAGCGGGAGGAGGAATGAGCAGTTCTTC. Translation: CSVGTSGRRNEQFF.

This chain uses TRBV11-2 with TRBJ2-4, with 8 positions matching TRBD1. Looked up from germline, CDR1 is SGHAT and CDR2 is FQNNGV. This CDR3 comprises 15 residues. V lost 6 bases and J lost 0; bases outside the gene matches: 4. The CDR3 DNA is TGTGCCAGCAGGGGACAGGTCGGAGCCAAAAACATTCAGTACTTC. This sequence encodes CASRGQVGAKNIQYF.

This clonotype showed up many times. The chain employs TRBV20-1 and TRBJ1-1; weak D call: TRBD1 (6 bases). CDR1 and CDR2 from the germline V gene are DFQATT and SNEGSKA (reference sequence). CDR3 length equals 16 residues. V shed 0 bases and J shed 7 bases, with 21 bases lying between them. The CDR3 is CSARDHRGLVSVEAFF. The CDR3 bases are TGCAGTGCTAGAGATCACCGGGGGCTGGTTTCGGTTGAAGCTTTCTTT.

The V call is TRBV11-2, the J call TRBJ2-2, with TRBD1 matching over 7 bases. With 1 base clipped from V and 7 bases from J, the junction kept 12 bases outside the gene matches. CDR3 size: 17 residues. Germline values: CDR1 SGHAT, CDR2 FQNNGV. CDR3 sequence: CASSLVAHRGISGELFF. Written as DNA, the CDR3 is TGTGCCAGCAGCTTAGTGGCTCACAGGGGTATTAGCGGGGAGCTGTTTTTT.

This clonotype was counted only a few times. This sequence joins TRBV20-1 and TRBJ2-7; a possible D gene is TRBD2 (5 bases). The germline CDR1 and CDR2 sequences are DFQATT and SNEGSKA (reference sequence). Trimming pared 3 bases from V and 7 bases from J, leaving 16 bases between. This CDR3 has 13 amino acids. The CDR3 is CSASSDIPGEQYF. CDR3 coding DNA: TGCAGTGCTAGTTCCGACATCCCGGGAGAGCAGTACTTC.

V is TRBV28 and J is TRBJ2-3, with TRBD2 matching over 12 bases. The germline gives CDR1 MDHEN, CDR2 SYDVKM. V gave up 3 bases and J gave up 5 bases; unmatched junction bases: 3. The CDR3 length is 15 residues. The CDR3 sequence: CASSFSSGRGDTQYF. CDR3 in DNA: TGTGCCAGCAGTTTTTCTAGCGGGAGGGGAGATACGCAGTATTTT.

The rearrangement links TRBV7-9 to TRBJ2-1, with D possibly being TRBD1 or TRBD2 (6 bases each). V was clipped by 0 bases and J by 2 bases, with 11 bases between them. The germline CDR1 and CDR2 sequences are SEHNR and FQNEAQ (reference sequence). The CDR3 runs 16 residues. The DNA for the CDR3 is TGTGCCAGCAGCTTAGCGGGGGGCAGCCCCTACAATGAGCAGTTCTTC. It codes for CASSLAGGSPYNEQFF. Drawing the rest from reference TRBV7-9 and TRBJ2-1, the complete variable domain is DTGVSQNPRHKITKRGQNVTFRCDPISEHNRLYWYRQTLGQGPEFLTYFQNEAQLEKSRLLSDRFSAERPKGSFSTLEIQRTEQGDSAMYLCASSLAGGSPYNEQFFGPGTRLTVL.

This clonotype was seen more than once but under ten times. The chain is built from TRBV20-1 and TRBJ1-5; D ambiguous. The CDR3 is 14 residues long. The V end lost 2 bases, the J end lost 4 bases, and 12 bases lay between the germline ends. Germline V CDR1 and CDR2: DFQATT, SNEGSKA (reference sequence). The CDR3 DNA sequence: TGCAGTGCTAGAATACCCCAGCGAAATCAGCCCCAGCATTTT. It yields the protein CSARIPQRNQPQHF.

This clonotype was observed at least ten times. The chain has TRBV12-3 or TRBV12-4 and TRBJ1-1, with TRBD1 matching over 8 bases. The CDR3 sequence is 13 residues long. Trimming removed 6 bases from V and 6 bases from J; junction bases left unmatched: 6. The CDR3 DNA reads TGTGCCAGCAGCCGGGACAGGATTTCTGAAGCTTTCTTT. Its protein is CASSRDRISEAFF.

The gene calls are TRBV12-3 or TRBV12-4 and TRBJ2-2; D remains ambiguous. V shed 0 bases and J shed 2 bases, with 7 bases lying between them. The CDR3 contains 15 residues. In DNA, the CDR3 is TGTGCCAGCAGTTTAGCGACACGTAACACCGGGGAGCTGTTTTTT. This translates into CASSLATRNTGELFF.

This clonotype was recorded at least ten times. The chain employs TRBV20-1 and TRBJ2-1; tentatively, D is TRBD1 (6 bases). Germline V gene data show CDR1 as DFQATT and CDR2 as SNEGSKA (reference sequence). The CDR3 loop spans 12 amino acids. With 2 bases removed from V and 9 bases from J, the gap between germline ends came to 11 bases. The DNA of the CDR3 is TGCAGTGCTAGACCTACAGGGACTGAGCAGTTCTTC. Protein sequence: CSARPTGTEQFF.

Only a few counts were recorded for this clonotype. The rearrangement uses TRBV4-3 and TRBJ1-4; D is unclear. Between the trimmed V and J ends, which lost 0 bases and 5 bases, there was a span of 10 bases. The germline V gene has CDR1 LGHNA and CDR2 YSLEER. The CDR3 contains 15 residues. CDR3 in amino acids: CASSQDLYTNEKLFF. CDR3 nucleotide sequence: TGCGCCAGCAGCCAAGATTTGTACACAAATGAAAAACTGTTTTTT.

This clonotype was observed a few times. CDR3 sequence reads: CASSVRLAGGETQYF. CDR3 bases: TGTGCCAGCAGCGTAAGACTAGCGGGAGGAGAGACCCAGTACTTC. The gene calls are TRBV9 and TRBJ2-5; TRBD2 matches at 13 bases. The CDR3 spans 15 residues. Losses at the gene ends were 1 base for V and 4 bases for J; bases not matched to a gene: 1. Germline V gene sequence: CDR1 SGDLS, CDR2 YYNGEE.

This clonotype was counted between two and nine times. V is TRBV27 and J is TRBJ2-7, with a weak D call TRBD1 (6 bases). The CDR3 totals 16 residues. V was pared by 4 bases and J by 3 bases, with 19 bases between. In germline, CDR1 is MNHEY, CDR2 SMNVEV (reference sequence). CDR3 nucleotides: TGTGCCAGCAGTTCTACGGCCGGGACACCCTTCTACGAGCAGTACTTC. It is translated as CASSSTAGTPFYEQYF.

The chain couples TRBV20-1 to TRBJ2-3, with D possibly being TRBD2 (6 bases). The CDR3 loop spans 14 amino acids. The V gene lost 6 bases and the J gene lost 0 bases, with 13 bases spanning the gap. Germline CDR1 DFQATT, CDR2 SNEGSKA (reference sequence). In nucleotides, the CDR3 is TGCAGTGCGAGCGCCGGGACTAGCACAGATACGCAGTATTTT. Its translation is CSASAGTSTDTQYF.

V is TRBV11-2 and J is TRBJ2-3; D remains unclear. Germline values: CDR1 SGHAT, CDR2 FQNNGV. Trimming removed 5 bases from V and 4 bases from J, with 10 bases in between. This CDR3 comprises 13 residues. In nucleotides, the CDR3 is TGTGCCAGCAGCCCCAGTCCTCCAGATACGCAGTATTTT. This sequence encodes CASSPSPPDTQYF.

The J gene is TRBJ1-6, the V gene TRBV25-1; D gene unclear. The CDR3 has 14 residues. The V end was cut by 0 bases, the J end by 10 bases, with 10 bases between. Germline V CDR1 and CDR2: MGHDK, SYGVNS. For the CDR3, the DNA is TGTGCCAGCAGTGAATACAACCTCGGGTCACCCCTCCACTTT. As protein: CASSEYNLGSPLHF.

This clonotype was counted a few times. The chain couples TRBV6-2 or TRBV6-3 to TRBJ2-2; D remains ambiguous. CDR1 is MNHEY, CDR2 SVGEGT, per germline. Trimming shortened V by 6 bases and J by 0 bases, and 20 bases separated the two germline ends. CDR3 length: 18 residues. The CDR3: CASSRQRYEASNTGELFF. The CDR3 DNA is TGTGCCAGCAGCCGCCAGAGGTATGAGGCTTCGAACACCGGGGAGCTGTTTTTT.

This clonotype was observed a handful of times. V usage is TRBV29-1 and J usage is TRBJ2-5; TRBD2 agrees at 10 bases. This CDR3 has 16 residues. The junction had 10 bases not matched to a gene; V was cut back by 3 bases and J by 3 bases. CDR1 and CDR2 from the germline V gene are SQVTM and ANQGSEA. The CDR3: CSVDGQRGGFEETQYF. The CDR3 bases are TGCAGCGTTGATGGCCAGCGGGGGGGATTCGAAGAGACCCAGTACTTC.

The chain joins TRBV21-1 to TRBJ2-1; the table's D call, TRBD2, was not checked against the DNA. TRBV21-1 is designated a pseudogene. The CDR3 has 15 amino acids. CDR3 in amino acids: CASSKLRTSDNEQFF. The CDR3 DNA reads as TGTGCCAGCAGCAAACTTAGAACTAGTGACAATGAGCAGTTCTTC.

The table lists this clonotype with a few counts. The chain combines TRBV12-3 or TRBV12-4 with TRBJ1-2; TRBD1 agrees at 8 bases. This CDR3 spans 12 amino acids. V trimming: 7 bases; J trimming: 7 bases; junction bases outside the gene matches: 5. The CDR3 coding sequence is TGTGCCAGCACCATGACAGGGGCTGGCTACACCTTC. Protein product: CASTMTGAGYTF.

The chain couples TRBV7-9 to TRBJ2-1; D tentatively fits TRBD1 or TRBD2 (5 bases each). CDR1 is SEHNR and CDR2 is FQNEAQ in the germline V gene (reference sequence). The V end was cut by 1 base, the J end by 7 bases, with 8 bases between. The CDR3 spans 13 residues. CDR3 amino acids: CASSLGGINEQFF. The CDR3 DNA is TGTGCCAGCAGCTTAGGGGGGATAAATGAGCAGTTCTTC. Full variable domain (remainder filled in from reference TRBV7-9 and TRBJ2-1): DTGVSQNPRHKITKRGQNVTFRCDPISEHNRLYWYRQTLGQGPEFLTYFQNEAQLEKSRLLSDRFSAERPKGSFSTLEIQRTEQGDSAMYLCASSLGGINEQFFGPGTRLTVL.

The chain employs TRBV27 and TRBJ2-7, with D tentatively TRBD2 (5 bases). Germline lookup yields CDR1 MNHEY and CDR2 SMNVEV (reference sequence). The CDR3 loop spans 16 amino acids. V lost 5 bases and J lost 1, with 18 bases in between. The chain's CDR3 is CASSPTGLRRSYEQYF. The CDR3 DNA is TGTGCCAGCAGTCCCACCGGACTTCGGAGGTCCTACGAGCAGTACTTC.